The T cell receptor beta chain under discussion was sequenced for a study of T cell responses to AZD1222 COVID-19 vaccine. Overall study findings and caveats: Donors in the cohort were predominantly white British and more often female, and clonal diversity was possibly underestimated.

The V segment lost 5 bases and the J segment 4 bases; nucleotides outside the gene matches: 5. CDR1 and CDR2 (germline): SGHTA, FQGNSA. The CDR3 has 15 residues. In regard to this clone: The antigen is undetermined.

Sequencing was performed with immunoSEQ multiplex PCR; in TCRdb, only in-frame clones are kept and a portion is missing. The data show about 120,000 clones, about 89% seen once. This TCR derives from an adult in good health. The J gene is TRBJ2-3, the V gene TRBV7-2, with TRBD2 identical over 11 bases. The sequencing here drew on peripheral blood, taken on day 0 of AZD1222 vaccination. The CDR3 reads CASSRTSGYSDTQYF. The CDR3 region has the DNA TGTGCCAGCAGCCGGACTAGCGGGTATTCAGATACGCAGTATTTT.